A single sample is the source of the 20 T cell receptor beta chains below, sequenced in a study of CD8 T cells in Susac syndrome. Random hexamers primed reverse transcription of about 0.45 to 1 ug RNA. TCRdb re-called the immunoSEQ multiplex PCR reads through MiXCR, storing one row per CDR3 protein. The sample contains under 20,000 distinct CDR3 sequences, roughly 95% of which appear only once. The source material was CD8+ T cells from PBMCs. These receptors all come from a human donor in good health.

The J gene is TRBJ2-3, the V gene TRBV6-6; D is undetermined. CDR1 and CDR2 (germline): MNHNY, SVGAGI (reference sequence). Trimming took off 2 bases at V and 2 bases at J, with 2 bases between the two ends. The CDR3 is made up of 12 amino acids. CDR3 amino acids: CASSYNTDTQYF. CDR3 sequence (DNA): TGTGCCAGCAGTTACAACACAGATACGCAGTATTTT.

This clonotype appeared a few times. The CDR3 DNA follows: TGTGCCAGCAGTTTTGGTACTTTCGACGAGCAGTACTTC. It is translated as CASSFGTFDEQYF. The chain carries TRBV12-3 or TRBV12-4 and TRBJ2-7; the D is unclear. This CDR3 has 13 amino acids. Trimming took 3 bases from V and 5 from J, leaving 11 bases between them.

The chain links TRBV28 to TRBJ2-5, with D uncertain. Per the germline V gene, CDR1 is MDHEN and CDR2 is SYDVKM. The germline V and J ends were trimmed by 3 bases and 5 bases, with 4 bases remaining between them. The CDR3 is 11 residues long. The CDR3 here is CASSFVETQYF. As DNA, the CDR3 is TGTGCCAGCAGTTTCGTCGAGACCCAGTACTTC.

The chain links TRBV3-1 to TRBJ1-6; 7 bases line up with TRBD1. The CDR3 contains 16 residues. Germline loops: CDR1 LGHDT, CDR2 YNNKEL (reference sequence). Trimming took 0 bases from V and 9 from J; bases not matched to a gene: 8. The CDR3 spells CASSQDASRTGSPLHF. The CDR3 nucleotides read TGTGCCAGCAGCCAAGATGCGAGCAGGACAGGTTCACCCCTCCACTTT.

The CDR3 nucleotides are TGTGCCAGCAGCTTTGGAGTTGCGGGGGAGCAGTACTTC. Translated, it gives CASSFGVAGEQYF. This chain links TRBV7-9 with TRBJ2-7, with D possibly being TRBD2 (6 bases). V was pared by 3 bases and J by 7 bases, with 13 bases between. CDR1 is SEHNR and CDR2 is FQNEAQ in the germline V gene (reference sequence). The CDR3 covers 13 residues.

This chain's CDR3 is CASSFVSGKQFF. CDR3 nucleotides: TGTGCCAGCAGCTTTGTTAGCGGAAAGCAGTTCTTC. V usage is TRBV7-8 and J usage is TRBJ2-1; D perhaps matches TRBD2 (6 bases). The CDR3 runs 12 residues. The germline V and J ends were trimmed by 3 bases and 11 bases, with 11 bases remaining between them. Germline-derived CDR1 and CDR2 are SGHVS and FQNEAQ.

The rearrangement joins TRBV5-4 to TRBJ2-7; 8 bases align to TRBD2. CDR1 and CDR2 from the germline V gene are SGHNT and YYREEE (reference sequence). The CDR3 runs 15 residues. V dropped 5 bases and J dropped 2; count of bases not matched to a gene: 9. The CDR3 sequence: CASSPGGAGTYEQYV. In nucleotides, the CDR3 is TGTGCCAGCAGTCCCGGGGGGGCCGGCACCTACGAGCAGTACGTC.

The CDR3 DNA reads as TGTGCCAGCAGCGCCTGGGGGACACACACAGATACGCAGTATTTT. This encodes CASSAWGTHTDTQYF. The chain links TRBV9 to TRBJ2-3; D may be TRBD1 (6 bases). Germline CDR1 SGDLS, CDR2 YYNGEE. This CDR3 has 15 residues. The V and J ends lost 3 bases and 2 bases respectively, with 13 bases between them.

The chain couples TRBV30 to TRBJ2-7, with D perhaps TRBD2 (5 bases). The CDR3 has 12 residues. CDR1 and CDR2 (germline): GTSNPN, SVGIG (reference sequence). V lost 3 bases, J lost 2 bases, and 8 bases lay in between. In DNA form, the CDR3 reads TGTGCCTGGAGCGCGGGTGCCTACGAGCAGTACGTC. Protein: CAWSAGAYEQYV.

The chain couples TRBV9 to TRBJ2-3, with D perhaps matching TRBD2 (5 bases). Germline assignment: CDR1 SGDLS and CDR2 YYNGEE. The germline V and J ends were trimmed by 1 base and 5 bases, with 17 bases remaining between them. This CDR3 is built from 16 residues. The CDR3 coding sequence is TGTGCCAGCAGCGTACTACGGTTCCCCGGGATAGATACGCAGTATTTT. Its translation is CASSVLRFPGIDTQYF.

The chain recombines TRBV6-1 with TRBJ2-3; D possibly corresponds to TRBD1 (6 bases). This CDR3 has 16 residues. Per germline, CDR1 MNHNS and CDR2 SASEGT. V lost 6 bases, J lost 2 bases, and 18 bases lay in between. The CDR3 region has the DNA TGTGCCAGCAGACACCAGGGGTTGGGCTTCACAGATACGCAGTATTTT. It encodes CASRHQGLGFTDTQYF.

The V and J genes are TRBV2 and TRBJ1-5; perhaps TRBD1 as D (5 bases). Between the trimmed V and J ends, which lost 4 bases and 9 bases, there was a span of 22 bases. This CDR3 is 16 amino acids long. Germline CDR1 and CDR2: SNHLY and FYNNEI. Here the CDR3 DNA reads TGTGCCAGCAGTGCTCCCTCGGGGCACCCACAGCGGCCCCAGCATTTT. It encodes CASSAPSGHPQRPQHF.

The chain recombines TRBV27 with TRBJ2-7; 8 positions match TRBD1. V lost 4 bases to trimming and J lost 5 bases; unmatched junction nucleotides: 13. Germline CDR1 MNHEY, CDR2 SMNVEV (reference sequence). The CDR3 is 16 residues long. The CDR3 is CASSSPPRTGFHEQYF. In DNA, the CDR3 is TGTGCCAGCAGTTCCCCTCCCAGGACAGGGTTCCACGAGCAGTACTTC.

Details on this clonotype: Compared with germline, one end of the junction differs, possibly owing to a read error. This sequence joins TRBV6-2 or TRBV6-3 and TRBJ2-5; no firm D call. The CDR3 has 14 amino acids. Germline CDR1 and CDR2: MNHEY and SVGEGT. CDR3 in amino acids: CASSYVREGETQYF. The CDR3 coding sequence is TGTGCCAGTAGTTACGTAAGAGAAGGAGAGACCCAGTACTTC.

The chain uses TRBV30 and TRBJ2-2; D remains unclear. CDR1 is GTSNPN and CDR2 is SVGIG in the germline V gene (reference sequence). V was shortened by 0 bases and J by 7 bases, with 9 bases between the two germline ends. This CDR3 has 13 residues. The CDR3 region is CAWSVQNHGELFF. The CDR3 DNA reads as TGTGCCTGGAGTGTACAGAATCACGGGGAGCTGTTTTTT.

In this sample, this clonotype turned up a few times. The gene calls are TRBV27 and TRBJ2-1; weak D call: TRBD1 (7 bases). From germline, CDR1 is MNHEY and CDR2 SMNVEV (reference sequence). The CDR3 length is 14 residues. The V and J ends lost 4 bases and 6 bases respectively, with 13 bases between them. The CDR3 reads CASSWGDSLNEQFF. In nucleotides, the CDR3 is TGTGCCAGCAGTTGGGGGGACAGCCTCAATGAGCAGTTCTTC.

This sequence joins TRBV10-3 and TRBJ1-1; D ambiguous. In germline, CDR1 is ENHRY, CDR2 SYGVKD. CDR3 length: 15 amino acids. V gave up 3 bases and J gave up 1 base, with 12 bases separating them. In DNA form, the CDR3 reads TGTGCCATCAGTGAAGGAGGCAGAGAGAACACTGAAGCTTTCTTT. It translates to CAISEGGRENTEAFF.

The gene calls are TRBV6-5 and TRBJ1-4; D not certain. CDR3 length: 13 residues. V was cut by 2 bases and J by 10 bases, with 11 bases left in between. CDR1 and CDR2 from the germline V gene are MNHEY and SVGAGI. The CDR3 DNA sequence: TGTGCCAGCAGTTACAAGGAGGTCGGAAAACTGTTTTTT. It translates to CASSYKEVGKLFF.

The chain links TRBV29-1 to TRBJ2-1; a possible D gene is TRBD2 (5 bases). V was shortened by 3 bases and J by 0 bases, with 21 bases between the two germline ends. Germline V gives CDR1 SQVTM, CDR2 ANQGSEA. The CDR3 runs 18 residues. CDR3 DNA sequence: TGCAGCGTTGAGGCCGGGGATAGAGCGGTTAACTCCTACAATGAGCAGTTCTTC. Its translation: CSVEAGDRAVNSYNEQFF.

The chain uses TRBV28 and TRBJ1-2; D unresolved. The length of the CDR3 is 14 residues. Trimming removed 3 bases from V and 7 bases from J, with 15 bases in between. Germline V gene sequence: CDR1 MDHEN, CDR2 SYDVKM. CDR3 sequence reads: CASSFRETPLGYTF. In nucleotides, the CDR3 is TGTGCCAGCAGTTTTAGGGAGACCCCTCTTGGCTACACCTTC.